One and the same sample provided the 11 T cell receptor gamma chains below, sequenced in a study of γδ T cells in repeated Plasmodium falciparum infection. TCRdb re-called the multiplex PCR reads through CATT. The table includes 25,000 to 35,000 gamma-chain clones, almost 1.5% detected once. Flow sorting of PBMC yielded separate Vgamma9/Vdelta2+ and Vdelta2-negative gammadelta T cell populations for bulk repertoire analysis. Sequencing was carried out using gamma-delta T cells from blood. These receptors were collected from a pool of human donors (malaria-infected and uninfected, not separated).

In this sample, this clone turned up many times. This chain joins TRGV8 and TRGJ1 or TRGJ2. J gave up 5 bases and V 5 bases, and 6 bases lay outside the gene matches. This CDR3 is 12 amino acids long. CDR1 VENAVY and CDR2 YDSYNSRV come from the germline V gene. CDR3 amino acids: CATWASNYKKLF. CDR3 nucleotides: TGTGCCACCTGGGCCTCCAATTATAAGAAACTCTTT.

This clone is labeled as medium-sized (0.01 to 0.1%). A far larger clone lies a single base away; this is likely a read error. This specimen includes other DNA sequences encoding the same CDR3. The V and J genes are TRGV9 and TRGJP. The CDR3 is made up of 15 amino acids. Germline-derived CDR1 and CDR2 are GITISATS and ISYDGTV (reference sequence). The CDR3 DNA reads TGTGCCTTGTGGGAGGTGGAGTTAGGCAAAAAAATCAAGGTATTT. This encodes CALWEVELGKKIKVF.

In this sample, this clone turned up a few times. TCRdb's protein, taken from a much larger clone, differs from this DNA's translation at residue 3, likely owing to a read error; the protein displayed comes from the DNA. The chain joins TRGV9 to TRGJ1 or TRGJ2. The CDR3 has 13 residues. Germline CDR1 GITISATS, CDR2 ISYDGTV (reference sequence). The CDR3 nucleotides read TGTGCCTCGTGGGAGGTGCATGGATATAAGAAACTCTTT. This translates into CASWEVHGYKKLF.

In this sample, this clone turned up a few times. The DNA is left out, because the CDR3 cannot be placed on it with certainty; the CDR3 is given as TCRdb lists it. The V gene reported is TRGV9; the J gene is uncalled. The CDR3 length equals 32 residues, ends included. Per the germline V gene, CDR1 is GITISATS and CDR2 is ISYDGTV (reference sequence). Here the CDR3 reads CALWEVMSWLRNSLAVEQHLLSQVSIGRIQHF.

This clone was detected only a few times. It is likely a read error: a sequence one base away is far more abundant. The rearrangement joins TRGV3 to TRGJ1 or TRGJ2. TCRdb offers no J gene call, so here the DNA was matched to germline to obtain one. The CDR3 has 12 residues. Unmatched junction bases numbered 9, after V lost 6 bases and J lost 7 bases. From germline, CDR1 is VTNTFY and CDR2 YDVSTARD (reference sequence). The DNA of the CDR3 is TGTGCCACCTGGAGGGGATACTATAAGAAACTCTTT. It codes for CATWRGYYKKLF.

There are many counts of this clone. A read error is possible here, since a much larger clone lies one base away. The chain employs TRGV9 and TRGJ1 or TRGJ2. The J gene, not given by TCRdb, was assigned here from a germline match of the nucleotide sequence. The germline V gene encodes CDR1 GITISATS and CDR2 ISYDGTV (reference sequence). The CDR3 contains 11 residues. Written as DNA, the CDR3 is TGCGCCTTGTGGGTCCCTCATAAGAAACTCTTT. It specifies CALWVPHKKLF.

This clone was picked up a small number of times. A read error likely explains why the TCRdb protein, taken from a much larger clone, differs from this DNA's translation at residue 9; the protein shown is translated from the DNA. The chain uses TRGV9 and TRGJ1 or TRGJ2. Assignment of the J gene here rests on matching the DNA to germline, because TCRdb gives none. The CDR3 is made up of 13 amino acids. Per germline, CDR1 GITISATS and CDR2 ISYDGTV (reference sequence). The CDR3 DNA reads TGTGCCTTGTGGGGTCAGAGTTATTCTAAGAAACTCTTT. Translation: CALWGQSYSKKLF.

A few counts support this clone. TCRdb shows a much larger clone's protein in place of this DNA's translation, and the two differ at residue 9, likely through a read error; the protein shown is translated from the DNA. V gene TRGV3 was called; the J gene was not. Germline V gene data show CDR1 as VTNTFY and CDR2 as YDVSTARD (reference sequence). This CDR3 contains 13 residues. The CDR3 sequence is CATWDRPMLRKLF. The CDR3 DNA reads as TGTGCCACCTGGGACAGGCCGATGTTAAGAAAACTCTTT.

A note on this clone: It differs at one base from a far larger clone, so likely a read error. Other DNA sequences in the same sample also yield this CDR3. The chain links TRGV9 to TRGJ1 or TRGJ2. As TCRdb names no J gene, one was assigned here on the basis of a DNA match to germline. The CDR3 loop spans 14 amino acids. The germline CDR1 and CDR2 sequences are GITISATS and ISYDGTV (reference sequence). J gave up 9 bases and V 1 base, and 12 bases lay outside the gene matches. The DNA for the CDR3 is TGTGCCTTGTGGGAGGTTCAGAGGGGGCCTAAGAAACTCTTT. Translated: CALWEVQRGPKKLF.

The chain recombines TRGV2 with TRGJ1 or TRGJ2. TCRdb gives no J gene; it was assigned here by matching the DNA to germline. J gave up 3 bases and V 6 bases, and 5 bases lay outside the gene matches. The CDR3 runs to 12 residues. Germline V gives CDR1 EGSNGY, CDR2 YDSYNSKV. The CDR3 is CATWTGYYKKLF. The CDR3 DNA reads TGTGCCACCTGGACGGGTTATTATAAGAAACTCTTT.

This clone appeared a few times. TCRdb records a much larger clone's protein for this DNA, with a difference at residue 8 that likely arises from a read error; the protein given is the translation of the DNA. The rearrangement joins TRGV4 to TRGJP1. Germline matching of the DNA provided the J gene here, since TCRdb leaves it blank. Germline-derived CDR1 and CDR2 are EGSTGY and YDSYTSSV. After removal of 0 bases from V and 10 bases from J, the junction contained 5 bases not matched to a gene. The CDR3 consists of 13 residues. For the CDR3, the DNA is TGTGCCACCTGGGATGGGGCTGATTGGTTCAAGATATTT. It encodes CATWDGADWFKIF.